Here is one T cell receptor beta chain with its context. Its recognized antigen is unknown. No quality values exist for individual bases; no much larger clone is one base distant. From a lookup of the germline V gene, CDR1 and CDR2 are SGHTA and FQGTGA. The cysteine opens and the phenylalanine closes a CDR3 of 13 amino acids. The read is trimmed to its CDR3 DNA, 39 bases read in frame from base 1. Trimming takes 4 bases from V and 2 bases from J, and the germline ends sit 8 bases apart. This sample was included in a study of blood T cell repertoires in COVID-19 (dated by TCRdb to 2019 to 2021). With regard to the full study: Samples covering the acute and convalescent phases of COVID-19 were provided by collaborators in the United States, Italy and Spain. The prospective study material was composed of cDNA or gDNA derived from T cells, B-cell-depleted T cells, or PBMCs. The dataset comprised deeply sampled blood TCRbeta repertoires from subjects exposed to, actively infected with, or recovered from COVID-19. A freely available public database, intended as a resource for researchers studying the immune response to SARS-CoV-2, is where the repertoires were released. The samples were drawn from two sources: the first 160 participants of the ongoing ImmuneRACE study, and fewer than 1,500 subjects contributed by 6 global collaborators. Sample metadata almost always included a de-identified subject ID, COVID-19 status, age in years and sex. Where HLA class I and class II types were available, the types were taken from metadata supplied by the sample provider, not from assay-based typing. The paper's findings and limits, for the study overall: Clinical and demographic metadata were provided uncurated, with the amount varying by source and participant.

TCRbeta CDR3 regions were amplified from genomic DNA by means of the immunoSEQ Assay, a bias-controlled multiplex PCR. As for the authors' bioinformatics: Within the assay, amplification of reference gene primers was used to estimate how many nucleated cells each sample contained. To quantify the absolute abundance of each unique TCRbeta CDR3 rearrangement, sequence reads were collapsed and filtered. For each sample, productive Simpson clonality was calculated by taking the square root of Simpson's diversity index across productive rearrangements. The immuneACCESS repertoire file appears here via TCRdb, limited to in-frame rearrangements. These files lack a portion of the clones; in checked studies, under half of the deficit traces to unresolved V genes, and the cause of the others is not known. V, J and clone size are those of that table, while D and trimming were read from the DNA. This sample holds about 33,000 clones; about 92% were observed only once. The ten most abundant clones make up over 0.7% of the sample.

The collaborating institutions used their own protocols to collect whole blood in K2EDTA tubes. For TCRbeta analysis, collaborators shipped samples in one of three forms: frozen whole blood, isolated PBMCs, or DNA extracted from either of those sample types. The rearrangement joined TRBV7-3 to TRBJ1-1; TRBD1 is a weak D gene call, 6 bases matching. The clonotype was recovered from a male donor with active COVID-19. Input material: peripheral blood. The nucleotide sequence is TGTGCCAGCAGCTCACAGGGAAACACTGAAGCTTTCTTT. Translated, this gives CASSSQGNTEAFF.